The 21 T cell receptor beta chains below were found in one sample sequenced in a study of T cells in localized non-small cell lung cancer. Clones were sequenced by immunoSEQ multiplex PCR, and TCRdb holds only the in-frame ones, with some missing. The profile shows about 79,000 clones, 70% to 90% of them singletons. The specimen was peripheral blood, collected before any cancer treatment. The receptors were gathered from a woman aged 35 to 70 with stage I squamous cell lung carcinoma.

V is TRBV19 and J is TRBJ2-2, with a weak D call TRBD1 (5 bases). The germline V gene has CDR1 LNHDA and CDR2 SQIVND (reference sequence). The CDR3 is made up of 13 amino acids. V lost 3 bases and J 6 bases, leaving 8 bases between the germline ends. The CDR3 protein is CASSIAGPGELFF. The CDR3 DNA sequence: TGTGCCAGTAGTATTGCAGGGCCCGGGGAGCTGTTTTTT.

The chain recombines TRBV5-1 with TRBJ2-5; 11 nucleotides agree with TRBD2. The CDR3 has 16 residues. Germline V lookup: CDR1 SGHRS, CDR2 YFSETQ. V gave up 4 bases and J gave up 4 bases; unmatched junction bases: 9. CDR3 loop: CASSVSGGAEGETQYF. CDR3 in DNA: TGCGCCAGCAGCGTTAGCGGGGGGGCGGAAGGAGAGACCCAGTACTTC.

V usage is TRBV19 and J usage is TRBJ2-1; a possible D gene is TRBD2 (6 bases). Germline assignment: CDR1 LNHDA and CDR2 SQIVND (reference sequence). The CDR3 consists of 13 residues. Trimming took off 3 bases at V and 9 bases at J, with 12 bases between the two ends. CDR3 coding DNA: TGTGCCAGTAGTATTGGGGGAGCGGGTGAGCAGTTCTTC. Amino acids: CASSIGGAGEQFF.

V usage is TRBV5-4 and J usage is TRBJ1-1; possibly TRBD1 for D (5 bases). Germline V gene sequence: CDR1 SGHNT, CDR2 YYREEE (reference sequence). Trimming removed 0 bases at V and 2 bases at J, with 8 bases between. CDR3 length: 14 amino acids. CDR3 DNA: TGTGCCAGCAGCTTGGAGGGGATTAACACTGAAGCTTTCTTT. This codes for CASSLEGINTEAFF.

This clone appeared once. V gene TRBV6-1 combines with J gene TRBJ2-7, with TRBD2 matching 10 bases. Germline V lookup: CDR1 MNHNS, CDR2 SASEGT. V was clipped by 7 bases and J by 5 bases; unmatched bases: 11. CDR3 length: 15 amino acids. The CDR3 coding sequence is TGTGCCAGCATATTAGCGGGGGGACCTCCACACGAGCAGTACTTC. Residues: CASILAGGPPHEQYF.

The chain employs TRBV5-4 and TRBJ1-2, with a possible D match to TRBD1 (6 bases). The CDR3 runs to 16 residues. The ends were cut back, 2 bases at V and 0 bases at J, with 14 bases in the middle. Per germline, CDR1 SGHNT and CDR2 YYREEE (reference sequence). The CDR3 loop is CASSLGQGTTNYGYTF. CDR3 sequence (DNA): TGTGCCAGCAGCTTAGGGCAGGGGACAACTAACTATGGCTACACCTTC.

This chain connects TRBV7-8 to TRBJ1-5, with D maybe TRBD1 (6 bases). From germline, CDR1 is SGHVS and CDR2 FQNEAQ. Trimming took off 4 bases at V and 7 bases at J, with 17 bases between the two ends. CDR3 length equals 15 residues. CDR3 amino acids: CASSSKQGAGQPQHF. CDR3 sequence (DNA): TGTGCCAGCAGCTCCAAACAGGGAGCAGGGCAGCCCCAGCATTTT.

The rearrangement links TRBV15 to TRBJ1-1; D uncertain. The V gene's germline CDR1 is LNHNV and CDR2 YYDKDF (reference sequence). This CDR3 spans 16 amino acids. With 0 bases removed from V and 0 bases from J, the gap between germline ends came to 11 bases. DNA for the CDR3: TGTGCCACCAGCAGAGAGCCTCAGACGGTGAACACTGAAGCTTTCTTT. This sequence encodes CATSREPQTVNTEAFF. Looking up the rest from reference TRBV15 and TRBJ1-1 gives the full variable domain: DAMVIQNPRYQVTQFGKPVTLSCSQTLNHNVMYWYQQKSSQAPKLLFHYYDKDFNNEADTPDNFQSRRPNTSFCFLDIRSPGLGDTAMYLCATSREPQTVNTEAFFGQGTRLTVV.

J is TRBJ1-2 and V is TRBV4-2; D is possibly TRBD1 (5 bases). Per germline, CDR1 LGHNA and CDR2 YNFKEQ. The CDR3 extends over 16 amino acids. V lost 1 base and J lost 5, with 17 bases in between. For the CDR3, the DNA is TGTGCCAGCAGCCAAGGATTGGCAGGGATTGCGTATGGCTACACCTTC. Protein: CASSQGLAGIAYGYTF.

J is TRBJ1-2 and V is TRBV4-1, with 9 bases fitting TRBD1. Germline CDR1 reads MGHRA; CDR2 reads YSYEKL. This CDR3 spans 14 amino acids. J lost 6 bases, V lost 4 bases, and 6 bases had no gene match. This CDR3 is CASSLRQGGDGYTF. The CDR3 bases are TGCGCCAGCAGCCTTCGACAGGGGGGAGATGGCTACACCTTC.

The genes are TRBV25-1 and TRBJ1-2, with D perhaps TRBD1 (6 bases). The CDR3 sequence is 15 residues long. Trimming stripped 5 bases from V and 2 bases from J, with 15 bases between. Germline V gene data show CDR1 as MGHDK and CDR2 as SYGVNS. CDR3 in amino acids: CASSYSRGINYGYTF. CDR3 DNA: TGTGCCAGCAGTTACTCCAGGGGTATCAACTATGGCTACACCTTC.

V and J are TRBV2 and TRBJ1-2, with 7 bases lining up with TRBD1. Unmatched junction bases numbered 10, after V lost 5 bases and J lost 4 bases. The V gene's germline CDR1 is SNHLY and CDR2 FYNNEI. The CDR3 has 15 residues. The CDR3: CASSLRDSRSYGYTF. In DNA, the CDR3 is TGTGCCAGCAGTCTCCGGGACAGTAGGAGCTATGGCTACACCTTC.

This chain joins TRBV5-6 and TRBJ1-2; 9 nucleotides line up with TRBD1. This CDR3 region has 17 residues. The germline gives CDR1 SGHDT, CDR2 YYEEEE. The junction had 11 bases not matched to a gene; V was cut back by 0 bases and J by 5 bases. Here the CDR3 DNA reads TGTGCCAGCAGCTTGGCCGCGGGCGGACAGGGGTATTATGGCTACACCTTC. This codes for CASSLAAGGQGYYGYTF.

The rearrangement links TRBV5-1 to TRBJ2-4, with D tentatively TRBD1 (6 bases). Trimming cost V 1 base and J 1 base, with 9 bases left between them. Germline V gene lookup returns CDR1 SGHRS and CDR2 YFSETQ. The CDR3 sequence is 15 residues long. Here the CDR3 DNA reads TGCGCCAGCAGCTTGTATGGGGGCGCCAAAAACATTCAGTACTTC. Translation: CASSLYGGAKNIQYF.

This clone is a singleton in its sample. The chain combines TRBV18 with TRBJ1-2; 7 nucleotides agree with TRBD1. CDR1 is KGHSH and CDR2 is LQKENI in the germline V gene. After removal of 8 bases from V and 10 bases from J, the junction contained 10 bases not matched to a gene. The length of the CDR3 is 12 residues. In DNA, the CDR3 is TGTGCCAGCCGAGCCTTCGACAGGGACTACACCTTC. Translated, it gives CASRAFDRDYTF.

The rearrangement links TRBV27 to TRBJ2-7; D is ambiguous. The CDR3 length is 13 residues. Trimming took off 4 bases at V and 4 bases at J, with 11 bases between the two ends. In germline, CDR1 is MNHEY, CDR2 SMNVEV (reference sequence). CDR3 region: CASSSPPLYEQYF. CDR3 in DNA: TGTGCCAGCAGTTCCCCCCCCCTTTACGAGCAGTACTTC.

DNA of the CDR3: TGTGCCAGCAGCTCTCCAGGGGGGAGCCGGGAGCTGTTTTTT. It translates to CASSSPGGSRELFF. This chain links TRBV11-2 with TRBJ2-2, with D maybe TRBD1 (7 bases). The germline V and J ends were trimmed by 4 bases and 9 bases, with 15 bases remaining between them. The CDR3 is 14 amino acids. Germline lookup yields CDR1 SGHAT and CDR2 FQNNGV.

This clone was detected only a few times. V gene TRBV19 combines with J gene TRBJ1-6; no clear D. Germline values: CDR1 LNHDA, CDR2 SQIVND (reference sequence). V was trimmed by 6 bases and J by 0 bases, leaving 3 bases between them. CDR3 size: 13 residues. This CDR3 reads CASRSSYNSPLHF. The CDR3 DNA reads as TGTGCCAGTAGGAGCTCCTATAATTCACCCCTCCACTTT.

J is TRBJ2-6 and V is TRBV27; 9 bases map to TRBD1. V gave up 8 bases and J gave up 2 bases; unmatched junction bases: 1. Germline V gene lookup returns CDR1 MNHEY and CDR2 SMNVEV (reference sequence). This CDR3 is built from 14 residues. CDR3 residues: CASRDRAGANVLTF. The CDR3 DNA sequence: TGTGCCAGCCGGGACAGGGCTGGGGCCAACGTCCTGACTTTC.

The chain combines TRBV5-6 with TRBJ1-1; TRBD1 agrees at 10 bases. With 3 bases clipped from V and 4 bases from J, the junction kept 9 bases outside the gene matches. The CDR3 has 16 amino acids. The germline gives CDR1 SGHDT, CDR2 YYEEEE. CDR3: CASSWYDRGRFTEAFF. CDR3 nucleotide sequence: TGTGCCAGCAGCTGGTATGACAGGGGGCGGTTCACTGAAGCTTTCTTT.

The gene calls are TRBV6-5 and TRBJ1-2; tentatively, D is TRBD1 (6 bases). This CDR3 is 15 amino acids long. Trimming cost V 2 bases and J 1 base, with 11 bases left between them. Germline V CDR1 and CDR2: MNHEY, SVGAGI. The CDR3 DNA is TGTGCCAGCAGTTACGGGACATTTAATAACTATGGCTACACCTTC. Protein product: CASSYGTFNNYGYTF.